The 3 T cell receptor beta chains below all came from one sample that was sequenced in a study of T cells after yellow fever vaccination. TCRdb re-called the 5' RACE reads through MiXCR, storing one row per CDR3 protein. The sample gives some 170,000 distinct CDR3 sequences, approximately 9.7% of which show up once; approximately 35% is in the top ten. The specimen was CD8+ T cells sorted from PBMCs, collected 45 days after the yellow fever booster vaccination. These receptors all come from a man between 18 and 29 years old who received the YFV17D yellow fever vaccine.

Only a few counts were recorded for this clonotype. CDR3 sequence reads: CASSSGLAGGSLYNEQFF. The DNA for the CDR3 is TGTGCCAGCAGTTCGGGACTAGCGGGGGGCTCCCTCTACAATGAGCAGTTCTTC. V and J are TRBV6-2 or TRBV6-3 and TRBJ2-1, with 15 bases aligning to TRBD2. Losses at the gene ends were 4 bases for V and 3 bases for J; bases not matched to a gene: 7. Germline V gene lookup returns CDR1 MNHEY and CDR2 SVGEGT. The CDR3 consists of 18 residues.

This clonotype was counted a few times. The genes are TRBV11-3 and TRBJ2-1; no clear D gene. V dropped 2 bases and J dropped 8 bases, with 10 bases sitting between them. The CDR3 consists of 13 residues. Looked up from germline, CDR1 is SGHNT and CDR2 is YENEEA. In nucleotides, the CDR3 is TGTGCCAGCAGCTTAATCACGGGCTATGAGCAGTTCTTC. The encoded protein is CASSLITGYEQFF. The full variable domain, completed using reference TRBV11-3 and TRBJ2-1, is EAGVVQSPRYKIIEKKQPVAFWCNPISGHNTLYWYLQNLGQGPELLIRYENEEAVDDSQLPKDRFSAERLKGVDSTLKIQPAELGDSAVYLCASSLITGYEQFFGPGTRLTVL.

In regard to this clonotype: A read error may produce the germline difference seen at one junction end. The chain is built from TRBV12-3 or TRBV12-4 and TRBJ2-2, with TRBD1 as a possible D gene (6 bases). The CDR3 contains 14 residues. CDR3 DNA sequence: TGTGCCGGCAGTGGGACAAAATACACCGGGGAGCTGTTTTTT. It specifies CAGSGTKYTGELFF.